This T cell receptor beta chain was identified during a study of blood T cells in healthy people across ages. Trimming took 3 bases from V and 4 from J, leaving 7 bases between them. CDR3 length equals 13 residues. This clonotype was seen a handful of times. Sample-barcoded 5' priming and a J-beta primer mix drove a second PCR of about 7 to 12 cycles. Each CDR3 protein is one row after TCRdb ran MiXCR on the 5' RACE reads. The data contain about 1 million distinct CDR3 sequences, under 45% of them singletons. The sequenced sample was blood. This chain uses TRBV12-3 or TRBV12-4 with TRBJ2-1; D not certain. The TCR comes from a woman aged 55-70 years in good health. The CDR3 reads CASSFSVYNEQFF. The CDR3 bases are TGTGCCAGCAGTTTTTCCGTATACAATGAGCAGTTCTTC.